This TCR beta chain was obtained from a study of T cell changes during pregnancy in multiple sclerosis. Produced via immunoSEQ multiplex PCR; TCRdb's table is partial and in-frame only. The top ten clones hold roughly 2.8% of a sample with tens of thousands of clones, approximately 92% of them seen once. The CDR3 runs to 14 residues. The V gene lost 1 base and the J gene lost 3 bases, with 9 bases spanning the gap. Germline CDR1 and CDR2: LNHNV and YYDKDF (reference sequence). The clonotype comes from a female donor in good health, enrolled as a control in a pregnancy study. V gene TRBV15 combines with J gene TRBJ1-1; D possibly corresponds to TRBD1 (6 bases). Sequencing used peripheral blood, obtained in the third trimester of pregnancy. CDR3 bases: TGTGCCACCAGCAGAGTACAGGGAGACACTGAAGCTTTCTTT. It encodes CATSRVQGDTEAFF.